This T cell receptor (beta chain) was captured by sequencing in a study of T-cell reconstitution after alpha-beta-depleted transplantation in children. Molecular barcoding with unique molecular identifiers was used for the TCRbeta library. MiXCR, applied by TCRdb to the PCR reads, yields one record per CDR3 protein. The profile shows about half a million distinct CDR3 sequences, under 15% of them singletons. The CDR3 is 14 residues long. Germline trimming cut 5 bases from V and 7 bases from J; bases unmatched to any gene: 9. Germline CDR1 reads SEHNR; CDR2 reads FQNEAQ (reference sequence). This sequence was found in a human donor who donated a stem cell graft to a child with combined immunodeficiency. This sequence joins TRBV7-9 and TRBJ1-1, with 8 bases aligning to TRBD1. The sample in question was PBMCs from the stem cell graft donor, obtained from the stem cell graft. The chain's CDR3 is CASSPSNRGNEAFF. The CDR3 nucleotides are TGTGCCAGCAGCCCTTCCAACAGGGGGAATGAAGCTTTCTTT.